The text below deals with one TCR beta chain. This sample stems from a study of T cell responses to AZD1222 COVID-19 vaccine. Data came from immunoSEQ multiplex PCR; TCRdb stores just in-frame clones and leaves some out. Of over 100,000 clones listed, approximately 90% were seen once; the top ten hold 1% to 1.4%. Trimming took off 4 bases at V and 0 bases at J, with 13 bases between the two ends. Germline assignment: CDR1 SGHTA and CDR2 FQGNSA. This CDR3 spans 15 amino acids. Here the sequenced sample was peripheral blood, taken 28 days after the second AZD1222 dose. V gene TRBV7-2 combines with J gene TRBJ2-7; no definite D call. This clonotype originated in an adult who received the AZD1222 COVID-19 vaccine. DNA for the CDR3: TGTGCCAGCAGCTCCTTGGGCGGAGACTCCTACGAGCAGTACTTC. Residues: CASSSLGGDSYEQYF.